This T cell receptor (beta chain) comes out of a study of memory CD4+ T cells and cytomegalovirus serostatus. The sort gate was single viable CD3+CD4+CD8-CD45RO+ cells for memory CD4+ T cells. Generated by immunoSEQ multiplex PCR, the TCRdb table keeps only in-frame clones and is missing some. The data hold around 53,000 clones, with around 82% observed a single time. Germline V gene lookup returns CDR1 MDHEN and CDR2 SYDVKM. CDR3 length equals 14 residues. The V gene lost 7 bases and the J gene lost 2 bases, with 13 bases spanning the gap. The receptor was derived from an adult in good health and CMV-seropositive. The J gene is TRBJ2-3, the V gene TRBV28; a possible D gene is TRBD2 (6 bases). Specimen: memory CD4+ T cells from blood. CDR3 nucleotides: TGTGCCAGCACCCCAGCGGGCGTCACAGATACGCAGTATTTT. This translates into CASTPAGVTDTQYF.